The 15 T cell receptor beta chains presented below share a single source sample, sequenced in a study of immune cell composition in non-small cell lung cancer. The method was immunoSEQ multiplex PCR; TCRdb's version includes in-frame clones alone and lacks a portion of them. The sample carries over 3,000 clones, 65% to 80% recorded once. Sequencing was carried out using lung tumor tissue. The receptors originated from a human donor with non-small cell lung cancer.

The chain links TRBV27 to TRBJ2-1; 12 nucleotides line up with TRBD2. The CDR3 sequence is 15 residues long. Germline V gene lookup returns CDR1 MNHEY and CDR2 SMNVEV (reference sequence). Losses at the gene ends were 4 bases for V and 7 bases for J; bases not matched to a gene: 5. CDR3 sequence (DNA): TGTGCCAGCAGTTGGCTAGCGGGAGGGGGTAATGAGCAGTTCTTC. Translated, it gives CASSWLAGGGNEQFF.

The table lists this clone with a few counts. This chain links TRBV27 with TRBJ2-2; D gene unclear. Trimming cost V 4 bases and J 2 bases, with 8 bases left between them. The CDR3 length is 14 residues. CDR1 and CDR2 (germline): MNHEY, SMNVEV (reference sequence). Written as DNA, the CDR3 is TGTGCCAGCAGTTGGGCAGGTAACACCGGGGAGCTGTTTTTT. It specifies CASSWAGNTGELFF.

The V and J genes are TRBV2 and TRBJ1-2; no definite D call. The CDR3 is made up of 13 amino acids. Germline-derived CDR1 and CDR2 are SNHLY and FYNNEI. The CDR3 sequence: CATRIGANYGYTF. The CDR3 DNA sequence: TGTGCGACTCGAATAGGAGCTAACTATGGCTACACCTTC.

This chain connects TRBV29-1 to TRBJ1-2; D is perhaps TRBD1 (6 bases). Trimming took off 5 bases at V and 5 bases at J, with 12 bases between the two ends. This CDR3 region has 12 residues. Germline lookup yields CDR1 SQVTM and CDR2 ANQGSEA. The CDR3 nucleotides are TGCAGCGTTTTCAGACAGGCTTATGGCTACACCTTC. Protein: CSVFRQAYGYTF.

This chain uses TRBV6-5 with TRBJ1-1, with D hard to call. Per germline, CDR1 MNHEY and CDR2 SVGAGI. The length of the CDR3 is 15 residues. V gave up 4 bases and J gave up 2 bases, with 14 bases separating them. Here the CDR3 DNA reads TGTGCCAGCAGTTCCCAATGGAGGAGCAACACTGAAGCTTTCTTT. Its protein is CASSSQWRSNTEAFF.

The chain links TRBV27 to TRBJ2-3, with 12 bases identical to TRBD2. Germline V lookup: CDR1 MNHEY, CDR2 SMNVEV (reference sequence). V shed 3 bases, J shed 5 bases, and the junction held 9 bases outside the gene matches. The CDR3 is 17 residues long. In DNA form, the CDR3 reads TGTGCCAGCAGTTTGTTGGCTAGCGGGAGGGCCAAAGATACGCAGTATTTT. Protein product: CASSLLASGRAKDTQYF.

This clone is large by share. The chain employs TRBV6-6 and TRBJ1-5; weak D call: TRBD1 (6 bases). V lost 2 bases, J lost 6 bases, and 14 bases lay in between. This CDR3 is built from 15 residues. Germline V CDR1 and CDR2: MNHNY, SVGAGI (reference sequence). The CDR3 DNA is TGTGCCAGCAGTTACCCTGGACAGAAAGGTCAGCCCCAGCATTTT. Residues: CASSYPGQKGQPQHF.

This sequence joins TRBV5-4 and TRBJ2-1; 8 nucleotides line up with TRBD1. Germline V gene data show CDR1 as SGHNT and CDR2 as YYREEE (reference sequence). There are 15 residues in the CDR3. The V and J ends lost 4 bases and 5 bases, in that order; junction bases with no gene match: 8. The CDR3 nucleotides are TGTGCCAGCAGCCTTCGACAGGGGCTTGACAATGAGCAGTTCTTC. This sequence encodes CASSLRQGLDNEQFF.

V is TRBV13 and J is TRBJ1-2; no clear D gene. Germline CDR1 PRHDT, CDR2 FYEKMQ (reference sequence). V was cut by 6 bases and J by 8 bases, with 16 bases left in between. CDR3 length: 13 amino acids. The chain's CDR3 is CASSYDRDYGYTF. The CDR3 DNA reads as TGTGCCAGCAGTTACGACCGGGATTACGGCTACACCTTC.

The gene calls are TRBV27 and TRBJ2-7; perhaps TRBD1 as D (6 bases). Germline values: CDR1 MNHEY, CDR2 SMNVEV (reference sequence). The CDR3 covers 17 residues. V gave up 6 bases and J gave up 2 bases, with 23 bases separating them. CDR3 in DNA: TGTGCCAGCAGGACCTTCCCGGACAGCGATTTAGCCTACGAGCAGTACTTC. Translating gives CASRTFPDSDLAYEQYF.

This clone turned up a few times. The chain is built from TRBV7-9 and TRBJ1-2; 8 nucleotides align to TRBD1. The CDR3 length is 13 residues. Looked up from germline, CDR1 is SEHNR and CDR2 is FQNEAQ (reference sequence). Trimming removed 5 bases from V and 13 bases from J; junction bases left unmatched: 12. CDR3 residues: CASSRGTGVFSTF. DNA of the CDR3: TGTGCCAGCAGCCGGGGGACAGGAGTGTTTAGCACCTTC. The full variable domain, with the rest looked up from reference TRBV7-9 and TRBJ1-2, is DTGVSQNPRHKITKRGQNVTFRCDPISEHNRLYWYRQTLGQGPEFLTYFQNEAQLEKSRLLSDRFSAERPKGSFSTLEIQRTEQGDSAMYLCASSRGTGVFSTFGSGTRLTVV.

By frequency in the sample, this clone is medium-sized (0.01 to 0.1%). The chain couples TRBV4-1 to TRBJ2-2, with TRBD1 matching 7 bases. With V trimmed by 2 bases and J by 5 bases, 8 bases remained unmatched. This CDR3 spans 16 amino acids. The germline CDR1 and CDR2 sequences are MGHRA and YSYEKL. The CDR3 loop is CASSQTQGVETGELFF. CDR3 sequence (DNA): TGCGCCAGCAGCCAAACCCAGGGGGTCGAGACCGGGGAGCTGTTTTTT.

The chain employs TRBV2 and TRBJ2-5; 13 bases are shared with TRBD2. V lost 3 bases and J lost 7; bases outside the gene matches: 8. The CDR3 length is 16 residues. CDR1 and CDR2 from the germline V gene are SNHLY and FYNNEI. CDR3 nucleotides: TGTGCCAGCAGTGATAACACTAGCGGGGGGGAAGTGACCCAGTACTTC. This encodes CASSDNTSGGEVTQYF. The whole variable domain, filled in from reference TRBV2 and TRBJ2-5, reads EPEVTQTPSHQVTQMGQEVILRCVPISNHLYFYWYRQILGQKVEFLVSFYNNEISEKSEIFDDQFSVERPDGSNFTLKIRSTKLEDSAMYFCASSDNTSGGEVTQYFGPGTRLLVL.

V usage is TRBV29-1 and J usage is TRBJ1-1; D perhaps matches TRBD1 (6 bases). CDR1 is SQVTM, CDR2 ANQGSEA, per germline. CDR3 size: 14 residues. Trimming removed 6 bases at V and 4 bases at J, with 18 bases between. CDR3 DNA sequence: TGCAGCGTCCCCCGCCCGGACAGCTCCACTGAAGCTTTCTTT. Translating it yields CSVPRPDSSTEAFF.

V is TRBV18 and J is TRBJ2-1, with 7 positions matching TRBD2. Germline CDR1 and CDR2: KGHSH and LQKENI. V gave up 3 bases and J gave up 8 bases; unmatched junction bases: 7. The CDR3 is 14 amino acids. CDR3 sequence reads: CASSPGTGGDEQFF. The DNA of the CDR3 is TGTGCCAGCTCACCGGGAACGGGGGGAGATGAGCAGTTCTTC. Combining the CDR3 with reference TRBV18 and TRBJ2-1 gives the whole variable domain NAGVMQNPRHLVRRRGQEARLRCSPMKGHSHVYWYRQLPEEGLKFMVYLQKENIIDESGMPKERFSAEFPKEGPSILRIQQVVRGDSAAYFCASSPGTGGDEQFFGPGTRLTVL.